This TCR beta chain was found in a study of cytomegalovirus exposure and HLA in healthy donors. Germline loops: CDR1 SGHDT, CDR2 YYEEEE. The ends were cut back, 2 bases at V and 1 base at J, with 3 bases in the middle. CDR3 size: 12 residues. The PCR used 60 Vbeta and 13 Jbeta primers. Profiled with immunoSEQ multiplex PCR; TCRdb holds only in-frame clones, not every one. The table records around 63,000 clones, roughly 73% of them present only once. As to this clone: The antigen remains undetermined.

Regarding the study as a whole: Accurate prediction of HLA-A and HLA-B alleles (for most subjects) was reportedly achieved from TCR beta sequences.

The chain links TRBV5-6 to TRBJ1-1; D unclear. This TCR derives from a man between 40 and 49 years old in good health and CMV-seronegative. The sequencing input was PBMCs. The CDR3 DNA follows: TGTGCCAGCAGCTTTCAGAACACTGAAGCTTTCTTT. Protein product: CASSFQNTEAFF.